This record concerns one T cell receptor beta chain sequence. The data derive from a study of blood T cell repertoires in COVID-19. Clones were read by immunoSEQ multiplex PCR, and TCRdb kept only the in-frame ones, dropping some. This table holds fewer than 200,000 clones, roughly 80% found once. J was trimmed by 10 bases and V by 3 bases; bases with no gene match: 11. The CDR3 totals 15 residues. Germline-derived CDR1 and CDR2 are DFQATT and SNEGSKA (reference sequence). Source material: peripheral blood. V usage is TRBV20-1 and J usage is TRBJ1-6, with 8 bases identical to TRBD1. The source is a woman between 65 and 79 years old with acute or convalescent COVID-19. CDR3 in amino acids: CSASPTGAAGSPLHF. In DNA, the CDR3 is TGCAGTGCTAGTCCGACAGGGGCTGCGGGATCACCCCTCCACTTT.